The present T cell receptor beta chain was sequenced within a study of blood T cell repertoires in COVID-19 (dated by TCRdb to the early 2020s). With respect to the entire study: The collaborator samples originated in the United States, Italy and Spain and spanned the acute and convalescent phases of COVID-19. The prospective study material was composed of cDNA or gDNA derived from T cells, B-cell-depleted T cells, or PBMCs. The dataset comprised deeply sampled blood TCRbeta repertoires from subjects exposed to, actively infected with, or recovered from COVID-19. The repertoires were made available in a free public database intended to serve as a resource for research on the immune response to SARS-CoV-2. The samples were drawn from two sources: the first 160 participants of the ongoing ImmuneRACE study, and fewer than 1,500 subjects contributed by 6 global collaborators. Sample metadata almost always included a de-identified subject ID, COVID-19 status, age in years and sex. Where available, HLA class I and class II types were obtained from metadata supplied by the sample provider rather than from assay-based typing. Broader findings and caveats from the paper: How much clinical and demographic metadata was included differed by source and by participant, and the metadata was provided uncurated.

This clone was seen a few times. Which antigen it targets is not known. The record has no base qualities; no much larger clone is one base away. One collaborating source in Seattle enrolled patients while the patients were actively infected and followed the patients over time throughout the course of disease. Each collaborating institution followed its own protocols to collect whole blood in K2EDTA tubes. For TCRbeta analysis, collaborators shipped samples as frozen whole blood, isolated PBMCs, or DNA extracted from either of those sample types. TCRbeta CDR3 regions were amplified from genomic DNA by means of the immunoSEQ Assay, a bias-controlled multiplex PCR. The original pipeline was this. Within the assay, amplification of reference gene primers was used to estimate how many nucleated cells each sample contained. To quantify the absolute abundance of each unique TCRbeta CDR3 rearrangement, sequence reads were collapsed and filtered. For each sample, productive Simpson clonality was calculated as the square root of Simpson's diversity index over productive rearrangements. TCRdb carries this immuneACCESS record with in-frame sequences only. Its versions omit some clonotypes, under half of them owing to an unresolved V gene in the studies checked, with the rest unexplained. The V and J calls and clone size come from that table; D and trimming were worked out from the DNA. The sample table shows about 62,000 clones, and 85% to 90% are seen once. In total, the top ten clones hold more than 15% of the sample.

This receptor was taken from a woman in her fifties or sixties with COVID-19, enrolled during active disease. The sequenced material came from peripheral blood.

Here the CDR3 is given as CASSSLSRLFF. The DNA reads as follows: TGTGCCAGCAGTTCGTTATCGAGGCTGTTTTTT. The sequence is built from TRBV28 and TRBJ1-4, with the identity of the D gene unclear. Trimming costs V 4 bases and J 14 bases, and their ends lie 11 bases apart. Inclusive of the bounding cysteine and phenylalanine, the CDR3 is 11 residues long. The CDR3 DNA has 33 bases and is translated from base 1. CDR1 and CDR2 are drawn from the germline V gene: MDHEN, SYDVKM.